These 8 T cell receptor beta chains originate from one sample sequenced in a study of human T cells and chemical hapten exposure. Regarding time point: patch test 2, 6 weeks after DPC sensitization. Treatment specified: therapeutic diphenylcyclopropenone sensitization with weekly scalp DPC. Using its own MiXCR run on the RACE reads, TCRdb lists one record per CDR3 protein. The sample lists 70,000 to 95,000 distinct CDR3 sequences; around 7% were seen once. The sample consisted of whole blood, taken in connection with sensitization to the hapten diphenylcyclopropenone (DPC). These receptor sequences come from a woman aged 25 to 39 with alopecia areata. Some clones in this sample may be carry-over from other donors' samples.

This clonotype was seen repeatedly, ten times or more. The chain employs TRBV6-6 and TRBJ2-3; TRBD2 is a possible D gene (5 bases). CDR3 length: 14 amino acids. Per germline, CDR1 MNHNY and CDR2 SVGAGI (reference sequence). Trimming took 8 bases from V and 1 from J, leaving 13 bases between them. For the CDR3, the DNA is TGTGCCAGCGAGGAGAGGGCGGGCACAGATACGCAGTATTTT. This codes for CASEERAGTDTQYF.

This clonotype was observed many times. This chain joins TRBV7-8 and TRBJ2-1; 10 nucleotides line up with TRBD2. Germline V lookup: CDR1 SGHVS, CDR2 FQNEAQ. The CDR3 covers 16 residues. The V gene end was trimmed by 1 base and the J gene end by 9 bases; junction bases not matched to a gene: 9. CDR3: CASSLESGGAQGEQFF. CDR3 in DNA: TGTGCCAGCAGCTTAGAAAGCGGGGGGGCCCAAGGTGAGCAGTTCTTC. Using reference TRBV7-8 and TRBJ2-1 for the parts outside the CDR3, the full variable domain is GAGVSQSPRYKVAKRGQDVALRCDPISGHVSLFWYQQALGQGPEFLTYFQNEAQLDKSGLPSDRFFAERPEGSVSTLKIQRTQQEDSAVYLCASSLESGGAQGEQFFGPGTRLTVL.

This clonotype has just one count. This sequence may be a read error, since a much larger clone differs from it by one base. The rearrangement uses TRBV6-4 and TRBJ2-5, with TRBD2 matching 7 bases. The CDR3 length is 13 residues. Germline CDR1 is MRHNA and CDR2 is SNTAGT. The CDR3 region is CTSAAGDQETQYF. The CDR3 DNA sequence: TGTACCAGCGCGGCGGGAGACCAAGAGACCCAGTACTTC.

This clonotype was seen repeatedly, ten times or more. The V and J genes are TRBV5-6 and TRBJ1-3; a weak D match, TRBD1 (5 bases). Germline V CDR1 and CDR2: SGHDT, YYEEEE. This CDR3 comprises 14 residues. V lost 2 bases, J lost 4 bases, and 10 bases lay in between. This chain's CDR3 is CASSFSGRGNTIYF. The CDR3 region has the DNA TGTGCCAGCAGCTTTTCAGGGCGCGGAAACACCATATATTTT.

This clonotype was recorded at least ten times. This chain connects TRBV19 to TRBJ1-1, with a tentative D call TRBD1 (6 bases). The ends were cut back, 5 bases at V and 1 base at J, with 17 bases in the middle. Germline assignment: CDR1 LNHDA and CDR2 SQIVND (reference sequence). The CDR3 length is 16 residues. In nucleotides, the CDR3 is TGTGCCAGTAGTTCCCCTGGGGGGCGTTCGAACACTGAAGCTTTCTTT. Translated, it gives CASSSPGGRSNTEAFF.

This clonotype was counted between two and nine times. J is TRBJ1-4 and V is TRBV7-9, with 11 bases lining up with TRBD1. The V gene end was trimmed by 2 bases and the J gene end by 0 bases; junction bases not matched to a gene: 11. The CDR3 has 20 residues. CDR1 and CDR2 (germline): SEHNR, FQNEAQ (reference sequence). CDR3 loop: CASSLNFRTGGFATNEKLFF. DNA of the CDR3: TGTGCCAGCAGCTTAAATTTCAGGACAGGGGGCTTCGCAACTAATGAAAAACTGTTTTTT.

This clonotype was observed at least ten times. This chain's CDR3 is CSVAAGGSTEAFF. DNA of the CDR3: TGCAGCGTTGCGGCAGGGGGTAGCACTGAAGCTTTCTTT. The J gene is TRBJ1-1, the V gene TRBV29-1; 7 bases map to TRBD1. Trimming took 4 bases from V and 4 from J; bases not matched to a gene: 6. This CDR3 has 13 amino acids. The germline V gene has CDR1 SQVTM and CDR2 ANQGSEA.

This clonotype was counted at least ten times. V is TRBV30 and J is TRBJ2-2; D may match TRBD1 or TRBD2 (5 bases each). CDR3 length: 15 residues. From germline, CDR1 is GTSNPN and CDR2 SVGIG (reference sequence). V shed 3 bases and J shed 7 bases, with 18 bases lying between them. Here the CDR3 reads CAWSVRGAQGGELFF. CDR3 nucleotide sequence: TGTGCCTGGAGCGTACGAGGGGCGCAGGGCGGGGAGCTGTTTTTT.